Listed here are 10 T cell receptor beta chains from one sample, sequenced in a study of OX40 agonist ivuxolimab in advanced cancers. TCRdb's copy holds only in-frame clones and misses some; the assay was immunoSEQ multiplex PCR. The repertoire consists of 100,000 or so clones, with roughly 84% occurring once and the leading ten covering 0.31%. Sequenced material: CD4+ or CD8+ T cells sorted from blood, taken in a trial of the OX40 agonist ivuxolimab. The receptor set was obtained from an adult with an advanced solid tumor such as melanoma, head and neck, liver or kidney cancer.

V is TRBV5-1 and J is TRBJ1-3; D is perhaps TRBD1 (5 bases). This CDR3 has 16 amino acids. V dropped 0 bases and J dropped 3 bases, with 13 bases sitting between them. Per germline, CDR1 SGHRS and CDR2 YFSETQ. CDR3 coding DNA: TGCGCCAGCAGCTTGGAGGCCAGGGACCTTGGAAACACCATATATTTT. Translation: CASSLEARDLGNTIYF. The full variable domain, in which reference TRBV5-1 and TRBJ1-3 provide the parts outside the CDR3, is KAGVTQTPRYLIKTRGQQVTLSCSPISGHRSVSWYQQTPGQGLQFLFEYFSETQRNKGNFPGRFSGRQFSNSRSEMNVSTLELGDSALYLCASSLEARDLGNTIYFGEGSWLTVV.

The rearrangement links TRBV30 to TRBJ1-2; tentative D call: TRBD1 (5 bases). V lost 4 bases to trimming and J lost 8 bases, with 14 bases between them. CDR3 length equals 12 residues. Germline V gene sequence: CDR1 GTSNPN, CDR2 SVGIG (reference sequence). The CDR3 DNA reads as TGTGCCTGGACCCCGACAGTCCAGGGCTACACCTTC. It yields the protein CAWTPTVQGYTF.

The chain uses TRBV9 and TRBJ1-2, with 7 bases identical to TRBD1. Germline assignment: CDR1 SGDLS and CDR2 YYNGEE. This CDR3 comprises 14 residues. After removal of 0 bases from V and 3 bases from J, the junction contained 2 bases not matched to a gene. The CDR3 protein is CASSVGQGDYGYTF. In DNA form, the CDR3 reads TGTGCCAGCAGCGTAGGACAGGGAGACTATGGCTACACCTTC.

The chain couples TRBV27 to TRBJ1-2, with D possibly TRBD1 on 6 matching bases. V gave up 0 bases and J gave up 4 bases, with 9 bases separating them. Germline CDR1 reads MNHEY; CDR2 reads SMNVEV (reference sequence). The CDR3 sequence is 14 residues long. The CDR3 region is CASSLSWTAYGYTF. The CDR3 DNA reads as TGTGCCAGCAGTTTATCCTGGACAGCCTATGGCTACACCTTC.

This clone has just a few counts. The chain carries TRBV5-6 and TRBJ1-2; D may be TRBD1 (6 bases). V was pared by 6 bases and J by 10 bases, with 13 bases between. Germline CDR1 reads SGHDT; CDR2 reads YYEEEE. This CDR3 contains 11 residues. DNA of the CDR3: TGTGCCAGCACTGCAGGGGATGACTACACCTTC. This gives the protein CASTAGDDYTF.

In this sample, this clone turned up once. The chain uses TRBV11-2 and TRBJ1-5; a possible D gene is TRBD1 (5 bases). V dropped 3 bases and J dropped 5 bases, with 11 bases sitting between them. The germline CDR1 and CDR2 sequences are SGHAT and FQNNGV. CDR3 length: 14 amino acids. Here the CDR3 reads CASSLLGDHQPQHF. The CDR3 DNA reads as TGTGCCAGCAGCTTGTTGGGGGACCATCAGCCCCAGCATTTT.

The CDR3 reads CASSPLGRSTDTQYF. CDR3 DNA: TGTGCCAGCAGCCCCCTGGGCCGAAGCACAGATACGCAGTATTTT. The V call is TRBV9, the J call TRBJ2-3, with unresolved D. Germline assignment: CDR1 SGDLS and CDR2 YYNGEE. Trimming removed 4 bases at V and 0 bases at J, with 12 bases between. The CDR3 covers 15 residues.

The chain carries TRBV2 and TRBJ1-2; D not resolved. Germline values: CDR1 SNHLY, CDR2 FYNNEI. The CDR3 sequence is 14 residues long. Trimming stripped 4 bases from V and 2 bases from J, with 11 bases between. In DNA, the CDR3 is TGTGCCAGCAGTGCAGAGGTCAGCAACTATGGCTACACCTTC. It codes for CASSAEVSNYGYTF.

J is TRBJ1-4 and V is TRBV2; unclear D gene. Germline V lookup: CDR1 SNHLY, CDR2 FYNNEI. Trimming took off 6 bases at V and 0 bases at J, with 8 bases between the two ends. There are 14 residues in the CDR3. CDR3 DNA: TGTGCCAGCAGACCTGGCCCAACTAATGAAAAACTGTTTTTT. Translated, it gives CASRPGPTNEKLFF.

The rearrangement joins TRBV6-5 to TRBJ1-1; D unresolved. Germline loops: CDR1 MNHEY, CDR2 SVGAGI. This CDR3 comprises 11 residues. Trimming cost V 6 bases and J 7 bases, with 9 bases left between them. CDR3 coding DNA: TGTGCCAGCAGGGAGGGCGATGAAGCTTTCTTT. Translated: CASREGDEAFF.